In its sample, the clone carrying this TCR beta chain was seen many times. Germline V gene data show CDR1 as SGDLS and CDR2 as YYNGEE. CDR3 length: 15 residues. V lost 2 bases and J 2 bases, leaving 14 bases between the germline ends. The data stem from a study of early T cells in non-severe SARS-CoV-2 infection. The overall study: Sequencing used unsorted whole-blood bulk RNA, so chains lack pairing.

Tagging with unique molecular identifiers was applied to individual cDNA molecules. One entry per CDR3 protein results from TCRdb running MiXCR on the 5' RACE reads. This sample has tens of thousands of distinct CDR3 sequences; less than 6.5% occur once, and the top ten carry 4% to 5.5%. Sequencing was carried out using whole blood. The TCR was taken from an adult who was a healthcare worker with PCR-confirmed SARS-CoV-2 infection or an uninfected control (not recorded which). The chain combines TRBV9 with TRBJ2-7; D remains unclear. The chain's CDR3 is CASSVYPTGPYEQYF. The CDR3 nucleotides read TGTGCCAGCAGCGTCTACCCCACTGGACCCTACGAGCAGTACTTC.